This T cell receptor beta chain emerged from a study of Graves' ophthalmopathy and Graves' hyperthyroidism. Study-level background: Hyperthyroidism qualified as stable when ophthalmopathy did not develop within 18 months of follow-up.

RNA served as the template for amplifying TCR beta CDR3 regions. An opening RT-PCR round employed HTBI primers and preceded a second-round multiplex PCR. MiXCR was run by TCRdb on the multiplex PCR reads, yielding one entry per CDR3 protein. The sample contains some 1.1 million distinct CDR3 sequences, about 40% of which appear only once. Findings and limits, study-wide: Most clonotypes expanded in thyroid above 0.001 frequency were present in blood too.

No donor had other autoimmune disease, uncontrolled infection, pregnancy or lactation. This clonotype has at least ten counts. Antigen: not known. The CDR3 is 15 amino acids. V gave up 1 base and J gave up 2 bases, with 12 bases separating them. Looked up from germline, CDR1 is SEHNR and CDR2 is FQNEAQ (reference sequence). Sequencing was done on a sample of peripheral blood or thyroid tissue (not recorded which). The chain joins TRBV7-9 to TRBJ2-7, with D tentatively TRBD2 (6 bases). This clonotype was obtained from an adult man with Graves' hyperthyroidism. The CDR3 loop reads CASSLDGPGAYEQYF. The DNA for the CDR3 is TGTGCCAGCAGCTTAGACGGGCCGGGGGCCTACGAGCAGTACTTC.